This T cell receptor beta chain stems from a study of blood T cell repertoires in COVID-19. Germline V lookup: CDR1 MDHEN, CDR2 SYDVKM. The length of the CDR3 is 14 residues. J was trimmed by 8 bases and V by 7 bases; bases with no gene match: 8. The repertoire was sequenced with immunoSEQ multiplex PCR; TCRdb's copy has only in-frame clones and lacks some. The sample contains 36,000 or so clones, 90% of which appear only once. This sequence originates from a human donor in a cohort sampled during active COVID-19. The genes are TRBV28 and TRBJ2-1, with TRBD2 matching over 10 bases. The sample taken for sequencing was peripheral blood. The CDR3 DNA follows: TGTGCCAGCAAGCGAGCGGGAGGGGTCGATGAGCAGTTCTTC. It encodes CASKRAGGVDEQFF. The variable domain in full, completed from reference TRBV28 and TRBJ2-1, reads DVKVTQSSRYLVKRTGEKVFLECVQDMDHENMFWYRQDPGLGLRLIYFSYDVKMKEKGDIPEGYSVSREKKERFSLILESASTNQTSMYLCASKRAGGVDEQFFGPGTRLTVL.